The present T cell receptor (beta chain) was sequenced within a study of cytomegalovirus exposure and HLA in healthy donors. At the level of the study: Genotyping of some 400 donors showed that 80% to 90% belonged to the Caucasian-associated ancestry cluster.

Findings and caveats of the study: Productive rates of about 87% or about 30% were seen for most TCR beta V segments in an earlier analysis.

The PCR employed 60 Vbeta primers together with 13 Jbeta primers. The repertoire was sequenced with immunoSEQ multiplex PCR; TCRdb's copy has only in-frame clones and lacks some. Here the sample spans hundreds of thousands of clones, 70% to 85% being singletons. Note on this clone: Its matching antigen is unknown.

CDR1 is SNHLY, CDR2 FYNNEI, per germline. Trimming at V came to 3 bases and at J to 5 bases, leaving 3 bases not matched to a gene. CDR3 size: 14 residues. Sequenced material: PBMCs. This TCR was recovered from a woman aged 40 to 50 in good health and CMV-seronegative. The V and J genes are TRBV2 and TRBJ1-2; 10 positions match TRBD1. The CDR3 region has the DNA TGTGCCAGCAGTGAGGGACAGGGGATATATGGCTACACCTTC. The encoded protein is CASSEGQGIYGYTF.